The 2 T cell receptor beta chains below come from one sample, sequenced in a study of blood T cell repertoires in COVID-19. Profiling relied on immunoSEQ multiplex PCR, and the TCRdb table lists in-frame clones only, not all of them. The sample shows about 89,000 clones, 72% of them seen only once. Sequencing was performed on peripheral blood. The receptors stem from a woman over 75 with acute or convalescent COVID-19.

The chain has TRBV5-1 and TRBJ1-2; D may be TRBD1 (6 bases). The V gene's germline CDR1 is SGHRS and CDR2 YFSETQ. This CDR3 spans 13 amino acids. V dropped 2 bases and J dropped 8 bases, with 13 bases sitting between them. CDR3 sequence reads: CASSLQDRGGYTF. CDR3 coding DNA: TGCGCCAGCAGCTTACAGGACAGAGGGGGCTACACCTTC.

The chain combines TRBV5-1 with TRBJ1-6, with TRBD1 as a possible D gene (5 bases). This CDR3 has 14 residues. Trimming removed 0 bases from V and 10 bases from J, with 11 bases in between. CDR1 SGHRS and CDR2 YFSETQ come from the germline V gene. This CDR3 reads CASSLGGQGSPLHF. CDR3 nucleotides: TGCGCCAGCAGCTTGGGGGGCCAGGGCTCACCCCTCCACTTT.